This T cell receptor (beta chain) was documented in a study of T-cell reconstitution after alpha-beta-depleted transplantation in children. Study results and caveats: Surviving recipient T cells and thymic progenitors produced the high day-60 TCRbeta diversity seen in some patients. T-cell numbers and diversity one year post-transplant derived largely from freshly generated T cells.

Germline assignment: CDR1 SNHLY and CDR2 FYNNEI. This CDR3 region has 12 residues. V was clipped by 2 bases and J by 5 bases, with 3 bases between them. Only a few counts were recorded for this clonotype. The antigen is unknown. This sample's TCRbeta library carried unique molecular identifier barcodes. TCRdb processed the PCR reads anew with MiXCR; each CDR3 protein has one entry. The sample has over 150,000 distinct CDR3 sequences, roughly 6% seen once; the top ten hold under 5%. V is TRBV2 and J is TRBJ2-2; no clear D. The sample in question was PBMCs, obtained before TCRalphabeta/CD19-depleted stem cell transplant. This TCR derives from a girl younger than two with combined immunodeficiency, due to receive a stem cell transplant. The CDR3 region is CASSEWTGELFF. The CDR3 DNA reads as TGTGCCAGCAGTGAATGGACCGGGGAGCTGTTTTTT.